This is a list of T cell receptor beta chains from one sample in a study of blood T cell repertoires in COVID-19. Repertoires were generated with immunoSEQ multiplex PCR, while TCRdb's copy carries only in-frame clones and drops some. Among hundreds of thousands of clones listed, around 88% were seen once. The specimen was peripheral blood. The receptors were sampled from a woman aged 50 to 60 with COVID-19, enrolled during active disease. Each CDR3 is given with its conserved first and last residue. The D gene is left open where the match is weak. Rows give clone size only sometimes, using once, few, many, or a class for an expanded clone.

D gene: .
J gene: TRBJ1-2
clone size: .
V gene: TRBV2
CDR3 DNA: TGTGCCAGCAGTAGTGCGACAGCAAATGGCTACACCTTC
CDR3 protein: CASSSATANGYTF

D gene: TRBD2
J gene: TRBJ2-7
clone size: .
V gene: TRBV11-2
CDR3 DNA: TGTGCCAGCAGACTCCGGGCTAGCGGGGACCTAACCTACGAGCAGTACTTC
CDR3 protein: CASRLRASGDLTYEQYF

D gene: .
J gene: TRBJ1-1
clone size: .
V gene: TRBV7-9
CDR3 DNA: TGTGCCAGCAGCTTAGTCGCAGTGAACGCTTTCTTT
CDR3 protein: CASSLVAVNAFF

D gene: .
J gene: TRBJ2-5
clone size: .
V gene: TRBV5-1
CDR3 DNA: TGCGCCAGCAGCCCTCGAGGGCGCCTAGAGACCCAGTACTTC
CDR3 protein: CASSPRGRLETQYF

D gene: .
J gene: TRBJ2-3
clone size: .
V gene: TRBV20-1
CDR3 DNA: TGCAGTGCTAGTCTCGACAGCGGGTTTTTCACAGATACGCAGTATTTT
CDR3 protein: CSASLDSGFFTDTQYF

D gene: TRBD1
J gene: TRBJ1-1
clone size: .
V gene: TRBV19
CDR3 DNA: TGTGCCAGCCTGGGACAGTCGAACACTGAAGCTTTCTTT
CDR3 protein: CASLGQSNTEAFF

D gene: .
J gene: TRBJ2-7
clone size: once
V gene: TRBV5-6
CDR3 DNA: TGTGCCAGCAGCTTGGGCCCTGGGGGGGCCGGCGAGCAGTACTTC
CDR3 protein: CASSLGPGGAGEQYF

D gene: .
J gene: TRBJ2-7
clone size: .
V gene: TRBV12-3/TRBV12-4
CDR3 DNA: TGTGCCAGCAGTTTATTAGGGGGCGAGCAGTACTTC
CDR3 protein: CASSLLGGEQYF

D gene: TRBD1
J gene: TRBJ2-1
clone size: once
V gene: TRBV5-1
CDR3 DNA: TGCGCCAGCAGCTTGCTGGGGGACAGGGTAAATGAGCAGTTCTTC
CDR3 protein: CASSLLGDRVNEQFF

D gene: TRBD1
J gene: TRBJ1-2
clone size: once
V gene: TRBV5-6
CDR3 DNA: TGTGCCAGCAGGCCCCCCACCGGGACAGATGGGGGCTACACCTTC
CDR3 protein: CASRPPTGTDGGYTF

D gene: .
J gene: TRBJ1-6
clone size: few
V gene: TRBV19
CDR3 DNA: TGTGCCAGTCACAGTCGCGCTTCACCCCTCCACTTT
CDR3 protein: CASHSRASPLHF

D gene: TRBD1
J gene: TRBJ2-1
clone size: .
V gene: TRBV7-2
CDR3 DNA: TGTGCCAGCAGCCGGGACAGCTCCTACAATGAGCAGTTCTTC
CDR3 protein: CASSRDSSYNEQFF

D gene: .
J gene: TRBJ2-6
clone size: .
V gene: TRBV5-1
CDR3 DNA: TGCGCCAGCAGCTCCCCCTCCCCGGGACATCTATTGTCTGGGGCCAACGTCCTGACTTTC
CDR3 protein: CASSSPSPGHLLSGANVLTF